A selection of T cell receptor beta chains follows, all from one sample in a study of blood T cell repertoires in COVID-19. TCRdb's table, derived via immunoSEQ multiplex PCR, lists solely in-frame clones and lacks some. This sample has about 310,000 clones, with around nine tenths found just once. The specimen sequenced was PBMCs or T cells enriched from blood (not recorded which). The receptors were gathered from a woman aged 40-49 years who had recovered from COVID-19. Both conserved end residues are part of each CDR3. The D gene is left open where the match is weak. Not every row has a clone size; where given, it reads once, few, many or a size class.

TRBD1,TRBV2,.,TRBJ1-2,CAGHLGTGGIYGYTF,TGTGCCGGGCACTTGGGGACAGGGGGGATCTATGGCTACACCTTC
.,TRBV2,.,TRBJ2-1,CASSESELVITHEQFF,TGTGCCAGCAGTGAAAGTGAACTAGTTATCACCCATGAGCAGTTCTTC
TRBD2,TRBV7-9,.,TRBJ2-5,CASSYRDYKETQYF,TGTGCCAGCAGCTACCGGGACTACAAAGAGACCCAGTACTTC
TRBD1,TRBV6-5,once,TRBJ1-2,CASLPRDRGNYGYTF,TGTGCCAGCCTGCCCCGGGACAGGGGCAACTATGGCTACACCTTC
TRBD2,TRBV19,.,TRBJ2-1,CASSSTSGRAGYNEQFF,TGTGCTTCCAGTAGTACTAGCGGGAGGGCCGGTTATAATGAGCAGTTCTTC
TRBD2,TRBV5-4,.,TRBJ2-7,CASRGGDFSYEQYF,TGTGCCAGCAGGGGAGGGGACTTCTCCTACGAGCAGTACTTC
.,TRBV7-3,.,TRBJ2-5,CAKSLSGQYF,TGTGCCAAATCCCTTAGCGGCCAGTACTTC
.,TRBV4-3,.,TRBJ2-3,CASSPQIVDTQYF,TGCGCCAGCAGCCCCCAAATTGTTGATACGCAGTATTTT
.,TRBV20-1,.,TRBJ1-2,CSAFNSRGYTF,TGCAGTGCTTTTAACAGCCGAGGCTACACCTTC
.,TRBV28,.,TRBJ1-1,CASTPWGENEAFF,TGTGCCAGCACCCCGTGGGGGGAAAATGAAGCTTTCTTT
.,TRBV7-2,.,TRBJ2-5,CASSLASEIQETQYF,TGTGCCAGCAGCTTGGCTAGCGAAATCCAAGAGACCCAGTACTTC
TRBD1,TRBV18,once,TRBJ2-1,CASSPQGAFQDEQFF,TGTGCCAGCTCACCACAGGGGGCCTTCCAGGATGAGCAGTTCTTC
.,TRBV9,.,TRBJ2-2,CASSVATRGAGELFF,TGTGCCAGCAGCGTAGCGACTAGAGGGGCCGGGGAGCTGTTTTTT
.,TRBV11-3,once,TRBJ2-1,CASSLASYNEQFF,TGTGCCAGCAGCTTGGCTTCCTACAATGAGCAGTTCTTC
TRBD1,TRBV2,.,TRBJ2-5,CASSGGTGTGLKRSQETQYF,TGTGCCAGCAGTGGAGGGACCGGGACAGGGCTAAAGCGGTCCCAAGAGACCCAGTACTTC
.,TRBV19,.,TRBJ1-1,CASSDQDTEAFF,TGTGCCAGTAGTGACCAGGACACTGAAGCTTTCTTT
TRBD2,TRBV29-1,.,TRBJ2-3,CSVVAGAKRDTQYF,TGCAGCGTCGTAGCGGGGGCCAAGCGTGATACGCAGTATTTT
.,TRBV12-3/TRBV12-4,.,TRBJ1-2,CASSFLRNYGYTF,TGTGCCAGCAGTTTTCTAAGAAACTATGGCTACACCTTC
TRBD1,TRBV7-9,once,TRBJ1-2,CASSLADRDGYTF,TGTGCCAGCAGCTTAGCGGACAGGGATGGCTACACCTTC
.,TRBV18,.,TRBJ2-7,CASSPSGRNEQYF,TGTGCCAGCTCACCGTCGGGGAGGAACGAGCAGTACTTC
TRBD2,TRBV30,once,TRBJ2-1,CAWLGASGRAGSYNEQFF,TGTGCCTGGCTGGGGGCTAGCGGGAGGGCCGGGTCCTACAATGAGCAGTTCTTC
TRBD2,TRBV11-2,.,TRBJ2-7,CASSSAPWTSGRAEQYF,TGTGCCAGCAGCTCAGCCCCCTGGACTAGCGGGAGGGCGGAGCAGTACTTC
TRBD1,TRBV7-2,.,TRBJ1-2,CASSPRTGGAVRGYTF,TGTGCCAGCAGCCCGCGGACAGGGGGGGCCGTTCGGGGCTACACCTTC
TRBD1,TRBV25-1,.,TRBJ2-3,CASSELQGGDTQYF,TGTGCCAGCAGTGAATTACAGGGGGGAGATACGCAGTATTTT
.,TRBV10-2,.,TRBJ2-7,CASSEGNWRNEQYF,TGCGCCAGCAGTGAGGGCAACTGGCGGAACGAGCAGTACTTC
TRBD2,TRBV19,.,TRBJ2-7,CASSLGLASTYEQYF,TGTGCCAGTAGCCTGGGACTAGCTTCCACCTACGAGCAGTACTTC
TRBD1,TRBV5-1,.,TRBJ2-2,CASSPQGGTGELFF,TGCGCCAGCAGCCCACAGGGGGGCACCGGGGAGCTGTTTTTT
TRBD1,TRBV29-1,.,TRBJ1-1,CSVERWDSRTEAFF,TGCAGCGTTGAGAGGTGGGACAGCCGCACTGAAGCTTTCTTT
.,TRBV29-1,.,TRBJ2-5,CSVRVSPAGETQYF,TGCAGCGTTCGAGTCTCTCCCGCCGGGGAGACCCAGTACTTC
.,TRBV15,.,TRBJ1-4,CATSRVSATNEKLFF,TGTGCCACCAGCAGAGTCAGCGCAACTAATGAAAAACTGTTTTTT
.,TRBV5-1,once,TRBJ1-1,CASSRGGWNTEAFF,TGCGCCAGCAGCCGCGGAGGGTGGAACACTGAAGCTTTCTTT